The 21 T cell receptor beta chains reported below all come from one sample, sequenced in a study of shared clonotypes between healthy human individuals. Using immunoSEQ multiplex PCR, the repertoire was profiled, and TCRdb retains in-frame clones only, with some absent. The sample lists about 190,000 clones, approximately 61% occurring once. The sequenced sample consisted of memory CD4+ T cells sorted from blood. Subset: CD45RA-negative fraction. The source of these receptors is a man under 40 in good health.

This clone was counted a single time. The rearrangement links TRBV18 to TRBJ2-2; D remains unclear. The CDR3 sequence is 15 residues long. V lost 0 bases to trimming and J lost 3 bases, with 8 bases between them. CDR1 and CDR2 from the germline V gene are KGHSH and LQKENI. The CDR3 nucleotides read TGTGCCAGCTCACCACCGCGGTTATACACCGGGGAGCTGTTTTTT. Translated: CASSPPRLYTGELFF. The variable domain in full, completed from reference TRBV18 and TRBJ2-2, reads NAGVMQNPRHLVRRRGQEARLRCSPMKGHSHVYWYRQLPEEGLKFMVYLQKENIIDESGMPKERFSAEFPKEGPSILRIQQVVRGDSAAYFCASSPPRLYTGELFFGEGSRLTVL.

The CDR3 protein is CASSPDQGAPYGYTF. The CDR3, as DNA: TGTGCCAGCTCACCCGATCAGGGGGCCCCCTATGGCTACACCTTC. V is TRBV18 and J is TRBJ1-2, with 8 positions matching TRBD1. CDR1 is KGHSH, CDR2 LQKENI, per germline. The CDR3 sequence is 15 residues long. Germline trimming cut 3 bases from V and 4 bases from J; bases unmatched to any gene: 7.

The chain uses TRBV10-3 and TRBJ2-2; weak D call: TRBD1 (5 bases). The CDR3 loop spans 15 amino acids. Germline loops: CDR1 ENHRY, CDR2 SYGVKD. V lost 0 bases, J lost 4 bases, and 9 bases lay in between. The CDR3 spells CAISESRGFTGELFF. The CDR3 nucleotides are TGTGCCATCAGTGAGTCTAGGGGATTCACCGGGGAGCTGTTTTTT.

The rearrangement uses TRBV5-1 and TRBJ2-3; no firm D call. V was shortened by 0 bases and J by 6 bases, with 11 bases between the two germline ends. The CDR3 consists of 14 residues. In germline, CDR1 is SGHRS, CDR2 YFSETQ. CDR3 nucleotides: TGCGCCAGCAGCTTGGGATATGATCGTGATACGCAGTATTTT. Protein: CASSLGYDRDTQYF.

This chain connects TRBV20-1 to TRBJ2-3; D might be TRBD2 (6 bases). The length of the CDR3 is 11 residues. Trimming shortened V by 6 bases and J by 8 bases, and 12 bases separated the two germline ends. Looked up from germline, CDR1 is DFQATT and CDR2 is SNEGSKA (reference sequence). The CDR3 DNA reads TGCAGTGCCCTATGGGAGGTTACGCAGTATTTT. This gives the protein CSALWEVTQYF.

At least ten counts were recorded for this clone. The chain joins TRBV30 to TRBJ2-7; either TRBD1 or TRBD2 may supply D (5 bases each). V was shortened by 2 bases and J by 3 bases, with 11 bases between the two germline ends. CDR1 and CDR2 from the germline V gene are GTSNPN and SVGIG (reference sequence). The CDR3 totals 13 residues. The CDR3 DNA sequence: TGTGCCTGGAGTAGGGGAGTTCGCTACGAGCAGTACTTC. Amino acids: CAWSRGVRYEQYF. Full variable domain (rest looked up from reference TRBV30 and TRBJ2-7): SQTIHQWPATLVQPVGSPLSLECTVEGTSNPNLYWYRQAAGRGLQLLFYSVGIGQISSEVPQNLSASRPQDRQFILSSKKLLLSDSGFYLCAWSRGVRYEQYFGPGTRLTVT.

This clone was recorded a few times. The V and J genes are TRBV28 and TRBJ2-2; TRBD2 might be the D (5 bases). The V end lost 1 base, the J end lost 3 bases, and 15 bases lay between the germline ends. The length of the CDR3 is 17 residues. The germline V gene has CDR1 MDHEN and CDR2 SYDVKM. This CDR3 reads CASSLLGVGSYTGELFF. The CDR3 bases are TGTGCCAGCAGTTTATTGGGAGTAGGATCATACACCGGGGAGCTGTTTTTT.

The rearrangement joins TRBV15 to TRBJ2-1; D not resolved. There are 15 residues in the CDR3. Trimming cost V 0 bases and J 4 bases, with 10 bases left between them. Per germline, CDR1 LNHNV and CDR2 YYDKDF (reference sequence). Here the CDR3 DNA reads TGTGCCACCAGCAGAGACGCCAAGCCATACAATGAGCAGTTCTTC. Its protein product is CATSRDAKPYNEQFF.

The rearrangement links TRBV5-1 to TRBJ2-1, with 12 nucleotides matching TRBD2. CDR3 size: 18 residues. With V trimmed by 4 bases and J by 2 bases, 10 bases remained unmatched. Germline values: CDR1 SGHRS, CDR2 YFSETQ. The CDR3 nucleotides read TGCGCCAGCAGCGTGGGACTAGCGGGCCTAGGCGCCTACAATGAGCAGTTCTTC. Translating gives CASSVGLAGLGAYNEQFF.

The V gene is TRBV4-1, the J gene TRBJ2-3; a possible D gene is TRBD2 (5 bases). The CDR3 covers 14 residues. V lost 4 bases, J lost 0 bases, and 8 bases lay in between. CDR1 MGHRA and CDR2 YSYEKL come from the germline V gene. Here the CDR3 reads CASSPAVSTDTQYF. CDR3 coding DNA: TGCGCCAGCAGCCCAGCGGTAAGCACAGATACGCAGTATTTT.

This chain joins TRBV6-1 and TRBJ2-7, with unresolved D. Trimming left V 6 bases short and J 3 bases short, with 6 bases between. CDR3 length: 11 residues. Germline CDR1 and CDR2: MNHNS and SASEGT. The CDR3 loop reads CASRTGYEQYF. The CDR3 DNA is TGTGCCAGCAGGACCGGCTACGAGCAGTACTTC.

The chain carries TRBV21-1 and TRBJ2-2; TRBD2 reflects the table's D call only, with no check against the DNA. TRBV21-1 is reported as a pseudogene. The CDR3 contains 18 residues. CDR3 nucleotides: TGTGCCAGCAGCAAAGCGCGCATTGTCAAAAGTTACACCGGGGAGCTGTTTTTT. Protein: CASSKARIVKSYTGELFF.

A single count supports this clone. The genes are TRBV7-2 and TRBJ2-7; no firm D call. The CDR3 spans 16 residues. V was trimmed by 5 bases and J by 5 bases, leaving 22 bases between them. Germline CDR1 SGHTA, CDR2 FQGNSA. The CDR3 sequence is CASSPWASGPLDEQYF. DNA for the CDR3: TGTGCCAGCAGCCCTTGGGCCTCAGGCCCCCTTGACGAGCAGTACTTC.

This clone has only a few counts. The chain is built from TRBV9 and TRBJ2-7, with a tentative D call TRBD1 (5 bases). CDR3 length equals 16 residues. Germline CDR1 is SGDLS and CDR2 is YYNGEE. Trimming cost V 5 bases and J 1 base, with 19 bases left between them. Written as DNA, the CDR3 is TGTGCCAGCAGTCGTACGATTGGCAGGGAATCCTACGAGCAGTACTTC. It encodes CASSRTIGRESYEQYF.

This clone was found a few times. The chain couples TRBV18 to TRBJ1-5, with D possibly matching TRBD1 (5 bases). The CDR3 totals 14 residues. V lost 2 bases to trimming and J lost 6 bases, with 11 bases between them. Germline V gene data show CDR1 as KGHSH and CDR2 as LQKENI. The CDR3 is CASSPDSFGQPQHF. DNA for the CDR3: TGTGCCAGCTCACCAGACAGTTTTGGTCAGCCCCAGCATTTT. The whole variable domain, remainder taken from reference TRBV18 and TRBJ1-5, is NAGVMQNPRHLVRRRGQEARLRCSPMKGHSHVYWYRQLPEEGLKFMVYLQKENIIDESGMPKERFSAEFPKEGPSILRIQQVVRGDSAAYFCASSPDSFGQPQHFGDGTRLSIL.

This chain links TRBV9 with TRBJ2-1; no reliable D call. V dropped 0 bases and J dropped 6 bases, with 19 bases sitting between them. The length of the CDR3 is 17 residues. Germline V gene data show CDR1 as SGDLS and CDR2 as YYNGEE. Written as DNA, the CDR3 is TGTGCCAGCAGCGTAGGCCGCACAGCCCCACGAAGCAATGAGCAGTTCTTC. As protein: CASSVGRTAPRSNEQFF.

This clone has at least ten counts. J is TRBJ1-1 and V is TRBV5-4, with TRBD1 identical over 11 bases. CDR3 length: 15 residues. The ends lost 5 bases at V and 0 bases at J; junction bases unmatched: 3. Per germline, CDR1 SGHNT and CDR2 YYREEE (reference sequence). The CDR3 bases are TGTGCCAGCAGAGGACAGGGGGCAATGAACACTGAAGCTTTCTTT. This sequence encodes CASRGQGAMNTEAFF.

This clone was detected only once. The genes are TRBV20-1 and TRBJ1-1; D possibly corresponds to TRBD1 (5 bases). CDR3 size: 11 residues. With 3 bases removed from V and 5 bases from J, the gap between germline ends came to 7 bases. CDR1 DFQATT and CDR2 SNEGSKA come from the germline V gene (reference sequence). CDR3 protein: CSASEGTEAFF. Written as DNA, the CDR3 is TGCAGTGCTAGTGAGGGGACTGAAGCTTTCTTT.

The chain combines TRBV5-1 with TRBJ2-3; the match to TRBD2 covers 8 bases. Trimming at V came to 4 bases and at J to 2 bases, leaving 15 bases not matched to a gene. This CDR3 region has 18 residues. Germline loops: CDR1 SGHRS, CDR2 YFSETQ. The CDR3 coding sequence is TGCGCCAGCAGCCGGGAGGGCAGCCGAGCCCTAATCACAGATACGCAGTATTTT. This encodes CASSREGSRALITDTQYF.

The chain is built from TRBV2 and TRBJ2-5, with D maybe TRBD1 (5 bases). Germline V CDR1 and CDR2: SNHLY, FYNNEI. V shed 4 bases and J shed 5 bases, with 17 bases lying between them. The CDR3 length is 15 residues. CDR3 DNA: TGTGCCAGCAGTGGGTCGGCCAGGGCAAAGGAGACCCAGTACTTC. Its translation is CASSGSARAKETQYF. Combining the CDR3 with reference TRBV2 and TRBJ2-5 gives the whole variable domain EPEVTQTPSHQVTQMGQEVILRCVPISNHLYFYWYRQILGQKVEFLVSFYNNEISEKSEIFDDQFSVERPDGSNFTLKIRSTKLEDSAMYFCASSGSARAKETQYFGPGTRLLVL.

The chain recombines TRBV5-4 with TRBJ1-5; D unclear. Per the germline V gene, CDR1 is SGHNT and CDR2 is YYREEE (reference sequence). V was clipped by 1 base and J by 4 bases, with 12 bases between them. CDR3 length equals 15 residues. The chain's CDR3 is CASSLWQPPNQPQHF. CDR3 DNA: TGTGCCAGCAGCTTGTGGCAGCCACCTAATCAGCCCCAGCATTTT.